Described below is a single TCR beta chain sequence and its context. In its sample, this clone was seen a few times. Its antigen has not been determined. No much larger clonotype is one base removed from it; base qualities were not supplied. For CDR1 and CDR2, the germline V gene lists SNHLY and FYNNEI. Trimming takes 6 bases from V and 5 bases from J, and the germline ends sit 17 bases apart. The CDR3 covers 15 residues, taking in both the cysteine and the phenylalanine. The CDR3 DNA has 45 bases and is translated from base 1. The source of the sample is a study of blood T cell repertoires in COVID-19 (dated by TCRdb to the early 2020s). About the study as a whole: Samples covering the acute and convalescent phases of COVID-19 were provided by collaborators in the United States, Italy and Spain. The prospective study material was composed of cDNA or gDNA derived from T cells, B-cell-depleted T cells, or PBMCs. The dataset comprised deeply sampled blood TCRbeta repertoires from subjects exposed to, actively infected with, or recovered from COVID-19. The repertoires were released in a freely available public database intended as a resource for research on the immune response to SARS-CoV-2. The samples were drawn from the first 160 participants of the ongoing ImmuneRACE study and from 950 to 1,500 subjects provided by 6 global collaborators. Sample metadata almost always included a de-identified subject ID, COVID-19 status, age in years and sex. Where HLA class I and class II types were available, the types were taken from metadata supplied by the sample provider, not from assay-based typing.

TCRbeta CDR3 regions were amplified from genomic DNA by means of the immunoSEQ Assay, a bias-controlled multiplex PCR. In the paper's pipeline: Nucleated cell counts per sample were estimated from amplification of reference gene primers within the assay. To quantify the absolute abundance of each unique TCRbeta CDR3 rearrangement, sequence reads were collapsed and filtered. For each sample, productive Simpson clonality was calculated by taking the square root of Simpson's diversity index across productive rearrangements. In TCRdb, the immuneACCESS table is reduced to in-frame sequences with V and J assigned. These tables do not hold every clone; where another copy was compared, an unresolved V gene accounts for under half, and the others remain unexplained. V and J calls and clone size are copied from that table; D and trimming were computed from the DNA. Within this sample are around 62,000 clones, with approximately 85% of them counted one time only. Jointly, the top ten make up 23% of the sample.

The investigation overall reported the following: Clinical and demographic metadata were provided uncurated, with the amount varying by source and participant.

The collaborating institutions used their own protocols to collect whole blood in K2EDTA tubes. For TCRbeta analysis, collaborator samples were shipped as frozen whole blood, as isolated PBMCs, or as DNA extracted from either sample type. Specimen: peripheral blood. This receptor was identified in a man in his forties or fifties with acute or convalescent COVID-19. The receptor chain draws on TRBV2 and TRBJ1-5, with the D gene call left open. Here is the DNA: TGTGCCAGCAGCGAAACCGCGGGGTATTATCAGCCCCAGCATTTT. This translates into CASSETAGYYQPQHF.